The clone carrying this T cell receptor beta chain has ten or more counts. Its antigen is unknown. Per the germline V gene, CDR1 is ENHRY and CDR2 is SYGVKD. This CDR3 has 14 amino acids. The germline V and J ends were trimmed by 5 bases and 1 base, with 11 bases remaining between them. One entry per CDR3 protein, called by TCRdb with MiXCR from the reads. The profile covers 200,000 to 250,000 distinct CDR3 sequences, with around 12% appearing a single time and approximately 1.6% taken by the ten largest. This sample was included in a study of T cell repertoires in cytomegalovirus infection. About the study: Carrying CMV and the relevant HLA type showed in public TCR beta signatures. Study-wide points: Across the ex vivo response, the dominant clonotypes were HLA-C-restricted CMV-specific TCR beta clonotypes. Based on cumulative public TCR beta family frequency, carriers of CMV plus the relevant HLA were identified.

This sequence was found in a human donor in good health (CMV status not recorded). Some clones in this sample may be carry-over from other donors' samples. The chain carries TRBV10-3 and TRBJ1-1, with D unclear. Source material: PBMCs. CDR3 protein: CAISTTSSNTEAFF. The CDR3 bases are TGTGCCATCAGTACCACCTCTTCGAACACTGAAGCTTTCTTT.